The 18 T cell receptor beta chains presented below share a single source sample, sequenced in a study of blood T cells in healthy people across ages. Then a second PCR, running roughly 7 to 12 cycles, was carried out with a sample-barcoded 5' primer and a J-beta primer mix. TCRdb called the 5' RACE reads again in MiXCR, with one record for every CDR3 protein. The sample shows approximately 2,000,000 distinct CDR3 sequences, approximately 39% of them seen only once. The sample consisted of blood. All receptors derive from a human donor in good health.

V gene TRBV2 combines with J gene TRBJ1-5; the D is unclear. The CDR3 has 14 residues. The ends were cut back, 7 bases at V and 6 bases at J, with 16 bases in the middle. Looked up from germline, CDR1 is SNHLY and CDR2 is FYNNEI. This CDR3 reads CASISEVGSQPQHF. The CDR3 region has the DNA TGTGCCAGCATCTCAGAGGTCGGAAGTCAGCCCCAGCATTTT.

This rearrangement joins TRBV19 to TRBJ2-4; 9 nucleotides match TRBD1. The J call could be wrong; TRBJ2-7 is a better fit for the DNA end. The CDR3 runs to 15 residues. Germline lookup yields CDR1 LNHDA and CDR2 SQIVND (reference sequence). The CDR3 nucleotides are TGTGCCAGTAGTTCCCCGGGACAGGGTCAGAACGAGCAGTACTTC. Residues: CASSSPGQGQNEQYF.

This sequence joins TRBV6-1 and TRBJ2-3; 9 bases line up with TRBD1. The V segment lost 6 bases and the J segment 6 bases; nucleotides outside the gene matches: 10. The CDR3 is 15 amino acids. Per germline, CDR1 MNHNS and CDR2 SASEGT. CDR3 region: CASSARTGESDTQYF. The CDR3 DNA is TGTGCCAGCAGCGCTAGGACAGGGGAGTCGGATACGCAGTATTTT.

This clonotype was recorded a few times. This chain links TRBV7-9 with TRBJ1-4; 10 bases line up with TRBD1. The CDR3 contains 12 residues. V lost 10 bases, J lost 6 bases, and 2 bases stayed unmatched. Germline-derived CDR1 and CDR2 are SEHNR and FQNEAQ (reference sequence). The DNA of the CDR3 is TGTGCCACAGGGACAGGGGATGAAAAACTGTTTTTT. Its protein is CATGTGDEKLFF.

The chain links TRBV4-3 to TRBJ2-1; D not certain. V shed 0 bases and J shed 1 base, with 13 bases lying between them. CDR3 length equals 17 residues. Germline CDR1 LGHNA, CDR2 YSLEER. The CDR3 here is CASSQDDIIGSYNEQFF. CDR3 coding DNA: TGCGCCAGCAGCCAAGATGACATAATCGGATCCTACAATGAGCAGTTCTTC.

This clonotype showed up just a few times. The CDR3 here is CASSYDGLANYGYTF. CDR3 in DNA: TGTGCCAGCAGCTATGACGGATTAGCTAACTATGGCTACACCTTC. This sequence joins TRBV7-2 and TRBJ1-2; D remains ambiguous. The length of the CDR3 is 15 residues. The germline V gene has CDR1 SGHTA and CDR2 FQGNSA. Between the trimmed V and J ends, which lost 4 bases and 0 bases, there was a span of 12 bases.

This clonotype was seen many times. The V call is TRBV6-5, the J call TRBJ1-2; D is perhaps TRBD1 (5 bases). The ends were cut back, 2 bases at V and 2 bases at J, with 9 bases in the middle. Germline CDR1 and CDR2: MNHEY and SVGAGI. The CDR3 runs to 14 residues. The CDR3 sequence: CASSYQGRNYGYTF. In nucleotides, the CDR3 is TGTGCCAGCAGTTACCAGGGTAGGAACTATGGCTACACCTTC.

This clonotype turned up a few times. J is TRBJ2-3 and V is TRBV10-3; TRBD1 is a possible D gene (6 bases). Germline assignment: CDR1 ENHRY and CDR2 SYGVKD. The V end lost 3 bases, the J end lost 4 bases, and 26 bases lay between the germline ends. The CDR3 length is 19 residues. Here the CDR3 DNA reads TGTGCCATCAGTGAACCCCCGAGGACAGAACCGCTAGTGGCAGATACGCAGTATTTT. This sequence encodes CAISEPPRTEPLVADTQYF.

The chain uses TRBV7-2 and TRBJ2-1, with D possibly being TRBD1 (5 bases). Trimming stripped 1 base from V and 3 bases from J, with 13 bases between. Germline CDR1 is SGHTA and CDR2 is FQGNSA. The CDR3 sequence is 16 residues long. This CDR3 reads CASSLDGRAGYNEQFF. CDR3 nucleotide sequence: TGTGCCAGCAGCTTAGACGGCAGGGCAGGCTACAATGAGCAGTTCTTC.

The chain has TRBV12-3 or TRBV12-4 and TRBJ2-7; a weak D match, TRBD1 (6 bases). Trimming removed 6 bases from V and 3 bases from J, with 15 bases in between. This CDR3 contains 14 residues. The CDR3 DNA follows: TGTGCCAGCAGCCGCCGGACAGAAAACTACGAGCAGTACTTC. As protein: CASSRRTENYEQYF.

The chain recombines TRBV5-6 with TRBJ2-1; 8 bases are shared with TRBD1. The CDR3 runs to 13 residues. After removal of 3 bases from V and 8 bases from J, the junction contained 4 bases not matched to a gene. The germline CDR1 and CDR2 sequences are SGHDT and YYEEEE. The DNA for the CDR3 is TGTGCCAGCAGCTCGACAGGGGTCTATGAGCAGTTCTTC. The encoded protein is CASSSTGVYEQFF.

This chain connects TRBV9 to TRBJ2-3; 9 positions match TRBD2. With V trimmed by 4 bases and J by 6 bases, 9 bases remained unmatched. CDR3 length equals 15 residues. Germline V CDR1 and CDR2: SGDLS, YYNGEE. This CDR3 reads CASSPRTSEADTQYF. In DNA form, the CDR3 reads TGTGCCAGCAGCCCTCGGACTAGCGAAGCGGATACGCAGTATTTT.

The chain has TRBV7-9 and TRBJ2-5; D uncertain. The CDR3 loop spans 14 amino acids. Trimming took off 4 bases at V and 5 bases at J, with 14 bases between the two ends. Germline V gives CDR1 SEHNR, CDR2 FQNEAQ (reference sequence). The CDR3 nucleotides are TGTGCCAGCAGCTCGCGCCCTAATTCGGAGACCCAGTACTTC. Translation: CASSSRPNSETQYF. Full variable domain (missing parts from reference TRBV7-9 and TRBJ2-5): DTGVSQNPRHKITKRGQNVTFRCDPISEHNRLYWYRQTLGQGPEFLTYFQNEAQLEKSRLLSDRFSAERPKGSFSTLEIQRTEQGDSAMYLCASSSRPNSETQYFGPGTRLLVL.

The chain joins TRBV11-1 to TRBJ1-6; D is ambiguous. V was cut by 3 bases and J by 9 bases, with 9 bases left in between. Per germline, CDR1 SGHAT and CDR2 FQDESV (reference sequence). This CDR3 spans 13 amino acids. Written as DNA, the CDR3 is TGTGCCAGCAGCTTCGGGAGCCGTTCACCCCTCCACTTT. It encodes CASSFGSRSPLHF.

This clonotype was detected only once. J is TRBJ2-5 and V is TRBV5-1, with D perhaps TRBD1 (5 bases). Gene TRBJ2-7 matches the end of the DNA better, so the J call may be wrong. CDR3 length: 15 residues. In germline, CDR1 is SGHRS, CDR2 YFSETQ. In DNA form, the CDR3 reads TGCGCCAGCAGCTTGGGTCCAGGACATCCCTACGAGCAGTACTTC. Encoded protein: CASSLGPGHPYEQYF.

The J gene is TRBJ1-3, the V gene TRBV7-2, with no clear D. V shed 3 bases and J shed 3 bases, with 6 bases lying between them. The CDR3 extends over 13 amino acids. Germline V gene data show CDR1 as SGHTA and CDR2 as FQGNSA. The CDR3 DNA sequence: TGTGCCAGCAGCTTTTTAAATGGAAACACCATATATTTT. Protein: CASSFLNGNTIYF.

As concerns this clonotype: Relative to the germline gene, one junction end is altered; a read error may explain this. This rearrangement joins TRBV12-3 or TRBV12-4 to TRBJ2-3; D is undetermined. The CDR3 loop spans 13 amino acids. In DNA, the CDR3 is TGTGCCAGCAGTTTCGAGAGCACAGATGCGCAGTATTTT. Protein: CASSFESTDAQYF.

This clonotype was observed a handful of times. This rearrangement joins TRBV5-1 to TRBJ1-1; TRBD1 matches at 7 bases. This CDR3 has 13 residues. Germline assignment: CDR1 SGHRS and CDR2 YFSETQ. Trimming at V came to 4 bases and at J to 6 bases, leaving 6 bases not matched to a gene. CDR3: CASSPTGIPEAFF. As DNA, the CDR3 is TGCGCCAGCAGCCCGACAGGGATCCCTGAAGCTTTCTTT.